Each of the 21 T cell receptor beta chains below was sequenced from the same sample in a study of OX40 agonist ivuxolimab in advanced cancers. The repertoire was sequenced with immunoSEQ multiplex PCR; TCRdb's copy has only in-frame clones and lacks some. Among around 80,000 clones, approximately 85% were seen once, and the ten largest hold 2% to 3%. The sequences come from CD4+ or CD8+ T cells sorted from blood, collected in a trial of the OX40 agonist ivuxolimab. All receptors derive from an adult with an advanced solid tumor such as melanoma, head and neck, liver or kidney cancer.

V gene TRBV9 combines with J gene TRBJ2-2; D is ambiguous. The CDR3 extends over 15 amino acids. Germline V gene lookup returns CDR1 SGDLS and CDR2 YYNGEE. The V end lost 7 bases, the J end lost 0 bases, and 13 bases lay between the germline ends. The CDR3 DNA reads TGTGCCAGCGCCCCCCAGCTCGCGAACACCGGGGAGCTGTTTTTT. Translation: CASAPQLANTGELFF.

The chain joins TRBV7-9 to TRBJ1-2, with D perhaps matching TRBD1 (6 bases). This CDR3 is 14 amino acids long. The V gene lost 5 bases and the J gene lost 5 bases, with 15 bases spanning the gap. Per germline, CDR1 SEHNR and CDR2 FQNEAQ (reference sequence). CDR3 region: CASSRQHQGYGYTF. CDR3 DNA sequence: TGTGCCAGCAGCCGACAACATCAGGGGTATGGCTACACCTTC.

This rearrangement joins TRBV2 to TRBJ1-2; TRBD1 agrees at 8 bases. The J segment lost 5 bases and the V segment lost 10 bases, leaving 12 bases of the junction unmatched. The V gene's germline CDR1 is SNHLY and CDR2 FYNNEI. The CDR3 is 14 residues long. CDR3 sequence: CATLDRDGAYGYTF. In DNA, the CDR3 is TGTGCCACCTTGGACAGGGATGGGGCTTATGGCTACACCTTC.

V is TRBV7-2 and J is TRBJ1-2; D is possibly TRBD1 (5 bases). Trimming shortened V by 1 base and J by 7 bases, and 16 bases separated the two germline ends. This CDR3 comprises 15 residues. Germline assignment: CDR1 SGHTA and CDR2 FQGNSA. CDR3 nucleotide sequence: TGTGCCAGCAGCTTAGACGGGACCTCTAGGGGTGGCTACACCTTC. It yields the protein CASSLDGTSRGGYTF.

This clone was seen more than once but under ten times. V usage is TRBV28 and J usage is TRBJ1-2; D gene uncertain. The CDR3 length is 14 residues. V was cut by 5 bases and J by 8 bases, with 18 bases left in between. Germline loops: CDR1 MDHEN, CDR2 SYDVKM. CDR3 nucleotides: TGTGCCAGCAGTCAGACGGCGAGGGTGTGGGGCTACACCTTC. The encoded protein is CASSQTARVWGYTF.

The V and J genes are TRBV28 and TRBJ1-2; D is perhaps TRBD1 (5 bases). Germline V gene lookup returns CDR1 MDHEN and CDR2 SYDVKM. V was clipped by 2 bases and J by 6 bases, with 10 bases between them. This CDR3 spans 13 amino acids. CDR3 amino acids: CASSLGGADGYTF. The CDR3 nucleotides are TGTGCCAGCAGTTTAGGAGGGGCTGATGGCTACACCTTC.

The chain uses TRBV5-1 and TRBJ1-3, with D possibly matching TRBD1 (5 bases). Between the trimmed V and J ends, which lost 4 bases and 3 bases, there was a span of 14 bases. This CDR3 comprises 15 residues. The germline V gene encodes CDR1 SGHRS and CDR2 YFSETQ. As DNA, the CDR3 is TGCGCCAGCAGCATACTGGGGGGGTATGGAAACACCATATATTTT. It codes for CASSILGGYGNTIYF.

This clone was observed a single time. The chain links TRBV27 to TRBJ1-2; possible D gene TRBD1, 5 bases. The CDR3 loop spans 16 amino acids. V gave up 2 bases and J gave up 8 bases, with 21 bases separating them. Germline values: CDR1 MNHEY, CDR2 SMNVEV (reference sequence). The CDR3, as DNA: TGTGCCAGCAGTTTAAAGGGGAAGCTGGGAATGAGGGGCTACACCTTC. Amino acid sequence: CASSLKGKLGMRGYTF.

The rearrangement joins TRBV2 to TRBJ2-7; D possibly uses TRBD1 or TRBD2 (6 bases each). V lost 8 bases, J lost 1 base, and 12 bases lay in between. This CDR3 contains 13 residues. In germline, CDR1 is SNHLY, CDR2 FYNNEI. This CDR3 reads CASGGTFSYEQYF. The CDR3 coding sequence is TGTGCCAGCGGGGGGACATTTTCCTACGAGCAGTACTTC.

CDR3 loop: CASSSTRDEQFF. In nucleotides, the CDR3 is TGTGCCAGCAGTTCTACCAGGGATGAGCAGTTCTTC. The rearrangement uses TRBV6-5 and TRBJ2-1; D may be TRBD1 (5 bases). CDR1 is MNHEY, CDR2 SVGAGI, per germline. Trimming stripped 4 bases from V and 8 bases from J, with 9 bases between. This CDR3 is built from 12 residues.

V usage is TRBV28 and J usage is TRBJ2-3; no definite D call. Germline lookup yields CDR1 MDHEN and CDR2 SYDVKM. With 1 base removed from V and 2 bases from J, the gap between germline ends came to 7 bases. The CDR3 is made up of 14 amino acids. The CDR3, as DNA: TGTGCCAGCAGTTTATCCGGCTACACAGATACGCAGTATTTT. This gives the protein CASSLSGYTDTQYF.

The CDR3 DNA follows: TGTGCCAGCAGGGGGGCAATTGGGTACACTGAAGCTTTCTTT. This translates into CASRGAIGYTEAFF. The chain uses TRBV2 and TRBJ1-1; D possibly corresponds to TRBD1 (6 bases). The V end lost 6 bases, the J end lost 3 bases, and 14 bases lay between the germline ends. This CDR3 contains 14 residues. The V gene's germline CDR1 is SNHLY and CDR2 FYNNEI.

This clone has just a few counts. The chain recombines TRBV6-1 with TRBJ1-3; unclear D gene. The CDR3 is 12 amino acids. V was trimmed by 6 bases and J by 0 bases, leaving 3 bases between them. The V gene's germline CDR1 is MNHNS and CDR2 SASEGT. The CDR3 DNA reads TGTGCCAGCAGACTCTCTGGAAACACCATATATTTT. This sequence encodes CASRLSGNTIYF.

The J gene is TRBJ2-1, the V gene TRBV5-1, with 7 bases lining up with TRBD1. V lost 0 bases, J lost 7 bases, and 10 bases stayed unmatched. The CDR3 totals 16 residues. Germline V CDR1 and CDR2: SGHRS, YFSETQ. CDR3 amino acids: CASSLVGRGFGNEQFF. CDR3 coding DNA: TGCGCCAGCAGCTTGGTGGGCAGGGGGTTTGGGAATGAGCAGTTCTTC.

The genes are TRBV18 and TRBJ2-5, with 9 bases identical to TRBD2. Germline V gives CDR1 KGHSH, CDR2 LQKENI. The CDR3 sequence is 17 residues long. The V and J ends lost 3 bases and 2 bases, in that order; junction bases with no gene match: 10. The CDR3 here is CASSPTLLAGTQETQYF. For the CDR3, the DNA is TGTGCCAGCTCACCGACGCTCCTAGCGGGGACGCAAGAGACCCAGTACTTC.

This clone was detected only a few times. The chain joins TRBV30 to TRBJ1-2; 8 bases map to TRBD1. This CDR3 spans 14 amino acids. The trim removed 3 bases at V and 3 bases at J, leaving 6 bases unmatched. The germline gives CDR1 GTSNPN, CDR2 SVGIG (reference sequence). CDR3 DNA sequence: TGTGCCTGGAGGGCAAAGGGACAGGACTATGGCTACACCTTC. Translated: CAWRAKGQDYGYTF.

The chain uses TRBV5-1 and TRBJ1-5, with TRBD1 identical over 11 bases. Per the germline V gene, CDR1 is SGHRS and CDR2 is YFSETQ. V trimming: 2 bases; J trimming: 6 bases; junction bases outside the gene matches: 1. The CDR3 is 14 residues long. The CDR3, as DNA: TGCGCCAGCAGCTTTGGGACAGGGGGTCAGCCCCAGCATTTT. Translation: CASSFGTGGQPQHF.

The chain links TRBV5-5 to TRBJ2-2; either TRBD1 or TRBD2 may fit D (6 bases each). CDR3 length: 15 residues. Germline loops: CDR1 SGHKS, CDR2 YYEKEE (reference sequence). V was pared by 1 base and J by 4 bases, with 11 bases between. CDR3 sequence (DNA): TGTGCCAGCAGCTTGCGGGGGCAGCGCACCGGGGAGCTGTTTTTT. Amino acid sequence: CASSLRGQRTGELFF.

This clone was seen a handful of times. The gene calls are TRBV30 and TRBJ1-1; 7 bases line up with TRBD1. The germline CDR1 and CDR2 sequences are GTSNPN and SVGIG (reference sequence). Trimming removed 0 bases from V and 8 bases from J; junction bases left unmatched: 6. The CDR3 totals 13 residues. CDR3 bases: TGTGCCTGGAGTGTACGACAGGGAATCGAAGCTTTCTTT. This translates into CAWSVRQGIEAFF.

The CDR3 region has the DNA TGTGCCAGCTCCCCCCTAGGAAGCACAGATACGCAGTATTTT. Amino acids: CASSPLGSTDTQYF. J is TRBJ2-3 and V is TRBV18, with D uncertain. Germline V gene lookup returns CDR1 KGHSH and CDR2 LQKENI. Trimming took 6 bases from V and 0 from J, leaving 10 bases between them. The CDR3 has 14 amino acids.

This chain uses TRBV10-3 with TRBJ1-1; D is undetermined. Germline lookup yields CDR1 ENHRY and CDR2 SYGVKD. The CDR3 totals 13 residues. Trimming stripped 6 bases from V and 3 bases from J, with 11 bases between. CDR3 in DNA: TGTGCCATCAGAACTACACCGTACACTGAAGCTTTCTTT. Protein product: CAIRTTPYTEAFF.